These T cell receptor beta chains were read from a single sample in a study of persistence of HIV-infected CD4 T cells. Their cognate antigens are unknown. Clones were sequenced by immunoSEQ multiplex PCR, and TCRdb holds only the in-frame ones, with some missing. The table shows 30,000 to 35,000 clones, with roughly four fifths occurring only once. Here the sequenced sample was CD4+ T cells sorted from PBMCs after approximately 19-hour stimulation, taken from a patient who received antiretroviral therapy. The receptors were sampled from an adult woman with HIV who was CMV-seropositive. Each CDR3 is given with its conserved first and last residue. D genes are given only for firm matches. Not every row has a clone size; where given, it reads once, few, many or a size class.

J gene: TRBJ2-7
clone size: once
D gene: TRBD1
V gene: TRBV6-5
CDR3 DNA: TGTGCCAGCAGTTACCGGGACAGGGGCGACACCTACGAGCAGTACTTC
CDR3 protein: CASSYRDRGDTYEQYF

J gene: TRBJ1-2
clone size: .
D gene: .
V gene: TRBV12-3/TRBV12-4
CDR3 DNA: TGTGCCAGCAGCCCAGGTAGCGGCTACACCTTC
CDR3 protein: CASSPGSGYTF

J gene: TRBJ2-7
clone size: .
D gene: .
V gene: TRBV29-1
CDR3 DNA: TGCAGCGCACAGCACGAGACAGGCTCCCAGAAGCAGTACTTC
CDR3 protein: CSAQHETGSQKQYF

J gene: TRBJ2-3
clone size: .
D gene: .
V gene: TRBV5-6
CDR3 DNA: TGTGCCAGCAGCTTGGCCCCGACACCAGGCACGCAGTATTTT
CDR3 protein: CASSLAPTPGTQYF

J gene: TRBJ2-6
clone size: .
D gene: .
V gene: TRBV4-3
CDR3 DNA: TGCGCCAGCAGCCAAGATCGCCCGGGCTCTGGGGCCAACGTCCTGACTTTC
CDR3 protein: CASSQDRPGSGANVLTF

J gene: TRBJ1-1
clone size: .
D gene: .
V gene: TRBV19
CDR3 DNA: TGTGCCAGTAGTGCCGCTGGAAGGGTGGGTACTGAAGCTTTCTTT
CDR3 protein: CASSAAGRVGTEAFF

J gene: TRBJ2-1
clone size: .
D gene: .
V gene: TRBV30
CDR3 DNA: TGTGCCTGGAGTGTAGGGATGGTCAATGAGCAGTTCTTC
CDR3 protein: CAWSVGMVNEQFF

J gene: TRBJ1-3
clone size: .
D gene: .
V gene: TRBV4-1
CDR3 DNA: TGCGCCAGCAGCCAGGGGGCGGATAGAAACACCATATATTTT
CDR3 protein: CASSQGADRNTIYF

J gene: TRBJ1-4
clone size: .
D gene: TRBD1
V gene: TRBV9
CDR3 DNA: TGTGCCAGCAGCGTGGACAGGGGAAATGAAAAACTGTTTTTT
CDR3 protein: CASSVDRGNEKLFF

J gene: TRBJ1-6
clone size: .
D gene: .
V gene: TRBV5-1
CDR3 DNA: TGCGCCAGCAGCTTGGGCGAGAAATCACCCCTCCACTTT
CDR3 protein: CASSLGEKSPLHF

J gene: TRBJ2-7
clone size: .
D gene: .
V gene: TRBV28
CDR3 DNA: TGTGCCAGCATCCGGAAGGGGGGAACAGCGGCCTACGAGCAGTACTTC
CDR3 protein: CASIRKGGTAAYEQYF

J gene: TRBJ1-6
clone size: .
D gene: .
V gene: TRBV5-8
CDR3 DNA: TGTGCCAGCAGCTTGGGGGGCAATTCACCCCTCCACTTT
CDR3 protein: CASSLGGNSPLHF

J gene: TRBJ2-1
clone size: .
D gene: TRBD2
V gene: TRBV11-3
CDR3 DNA: TGTGCCAGCAGCTTTTCTAGCGGATCTGGGTCCAATGAGCAGTTCTTC
CDR3 protein: CASSFSSGSGSNEQFF

J gene: TRBJ2-1
clone size: .
D gene: .
V gene: TRBV12-3/TRBV12-4
CDR3 DNA: TGTGCCAGCAGGGACCAATACAATGAGCAGTTCTTC
CDR3 protein: CASRDQYNEQFF

J gene: TRBJ1-2
clone size: .
D gene: TRBD1
V gene: TRBV29-1
CDR3 DNA: TGCAGCACTGTGGGTAACCTACAGGGGGACAGGGGTTTTGGAGACTATGGCTACACCTTC
CDR3 protein: CSTVGNLQGDRGFGDYGYTF

J gene: TRBJ1-1
clone size: once
D gene: .
V gene: TRBV20-1
CDR3 DNA: TGCAGTGCTAGAGCGGGGGGGCTAGCTTTCTTT
CDR3 protein: CSARAGGLAFF

J gene: TRBJ2-2
clone size: .
D gene: TRBD2
V gene: TRBV7-2
CDR3 DNA: TGTGCCAGCAGCTTAGGTAGCGGGGGGGCCGGGGCCGGGGAGCTGTTTTTT
CDR3 protein: CASSLGSGGAGAGELFF

J gene: TRBJ1-2
clone size: .
D gene: .
V gene: TRBV3-1/TRBV3-2
CDR3 DNA: TGTGCCAGCAGCCAAGGTTATGGCTACACCTTC
CDR3 protein: CASSQGYGYTF

J gene: TRBJ1-5
clone size: .
D gene: TRBD1
V gene: TRBV25-1
CDR3 DNA: TGTGCCAGCAGTCGCTTAGGGGGCGGCAATCAGCCCCAGCATTTT
CDR3 protein: CASSRLGGGNQPQHF

J gene: TRBJ1-3
clone size: few
D gene: .
V gene: TRBV4-3
CDR3 DNA: TGCGCCAGCAGCCAAGGATCGAGGGGAAACACCATATATTTT
CDR3 protein: CASSQGSRGNTIYF

J gene: TRBJ1-1
clone size: .
D gene: .
V gene: TRBV2
CDR3 DNA: TGTGCCAGCAGCCCCCCAGGGGCGAACACTGAAGCTTTCTTT
CDR3 protein: CASSPPGANTEAFF

J gene: TRBJ1-2
clone size: .
D gene: .
V gene: TRBV28
CDR3 DNA: TGTGCCAGCTCCCCCCCGGCCTATGGCTACACCTTC
CDR3 protein: CASSPPAYGYTF

J gene: TRBJ1-1
clone size: .
D gene: .
V gene: TRBV6-4
CDR3 DNA: TGTGCCAGCAGGAGAGACAAGAACACTGAAGCTTTCTTT
CDR3 protein: CASRRDKNTEAFF

J gene: TRBJ1-2
clone size: .
D gene: .
V gene: TRBV27
CDR3 DNA: TGTGCCAGCAGTGATCAACTCACAGGGAGAGGAGGCTACACCTTC
CDR3 protein: CASSDQLTGRGGYTF

J gene: TRBJ2-6
clone size: .
D gene: .
V gene: TRBV2
CDR3 DNA: TGTGCCAGCAGGGGGGCTGGGGCCAACGTCCTGACTTTC
CDR3 protein: CASRGAGANVLTF

J gene: TRBJ2-7
clone size: few
D gene: .
V gene: TRBV24-1
CDR3 DNA: TGTGCCACCAGTGCCGAGGACAGTGCCTACGAGCAGTACTTC
CDR3 protein: CATSAEDSAYEQYF

J gene: TRBJ2-3
clone size: once
D gene: TRBD1
V gene: TRBV10-3
CDR3 DNA: TGTGCCATCAGGGATGACAGGGCTGGAGATACGCAGTATTTT
CDR3 protein: CAIRDDRAGDTQYF

J gene: TRBJ1-5
clone size: .
D gene: TRBD1
V gene: TRBV7-8
CDR3 DNA: TGTGCCAGCAGCTTCGACAGGGCCGGTCAGCCCCAGCATTTT
CDR3 protein: CASSFDRAGQPQHF

J gene: TRBJ1-1
clone size: .
D gene: .
V gene: TRBV10-1
CDR3 DNA: TGCGCCAGCAGTGAGTCGGTGGCAGGTAACTCTGAAGCTTTCTTT
CDR3 protein: CASSESVAGNSEAFF

J gene: TRBJ1-5
clone size: .
D gene: TRBD1
V gene: TRBV7-2
CDR3 DNA: TGTGCCAGCAGCTTAGGACAGGGCCATGTTCAGCCCCAGCATTTT
CDR3 protein: CASSLGQGHVQPQHF

J gene: TRBJ1-1
clone size: .
D gene: TRBD1
V gene: TRBV3-1/TRBV3-2
CDR3 DNA: TGTGCCAGCAGCCAAGAAATCCCGCGCAGGGGGGGGAAAAACACTGAAGCTTTCTTT
CDR3 protein: CASSQEIPRRGGKNTEAFF

J gene: TRBJ2-7
clone size: .
D gene: .
V gene: TRBV7-2
CDR3 DNA: TGTGCCAGCAGCTTAGCCTGGATGGGCTACGAGCAGTACTTC
CDR3 protein: CASSLAWMGYEQYF

J gene: TRBJ2-3
clone size: .
D gene: TRBD2
V gene: TRBV18
CDR3 DNA: TGTGCCAGCTCCCAGCAGTCGGGGGGGGCCACAGATACGCAGTATTTT
CDR3 protein: CASSQQSGGATDTQYF

J gene: TRBJ2-3
clone size: .
D gene: .
V gene: TRBV7-3
CDR3 DNA: TGTGCCAGCAGCTTAAGGGACGGAATCACAGATACGCAGTATTTT
CDR3 protein: CASSLRDGITDTQYF

J gene: TRBJ2-7
clone size: .
D gene: TRBD1
V gene: TRBV6-5
CDR3 DNA: TGTGCCAGCACAAGTTCGGACAGGGCCTACGAGCAGTACTTC
CDR3 protein: CASTSSDRAYEQYF

J gene: TRBJ2-1
clone size: .
D gene: .
V gene: TRBV15
CDR3 DNA: TGTGCCACCAGCAGAGATCGGGCCCAGAGGAAGTTCTTC
CDR3 protein: CATSRDRAQRKFF

J gene: TRBJ2-1
clone size: .
D gene: .
V gene: TRBV14
CDR3 DNA: TGTGCCAGCAGCCAAGACAGGGGGGCTTTTAGGATGGCCTACAATGAGCAGTTCTTC
CDR3 protein: CASSQDRGAFRMAYNEQFF

J gene: TRBJ1-2
clone size: .
D gene: .
V gene: TRBV15
CDR3 DNA: TGTGCCACCAGTCTATCACCGACGGCGTATGGCTACACCTTC
CDR3 protein: CATSLSPTAYGYTF

J gene: TRBJ1-2
clone size: .
D gene: .
V gene: TRBV5-5
CDR3 DNA: TGTGCCAGCAGCTTGGTTCCGGGGGCGAACTATGGCTACACCTTC
CDR3 protein: CASSLVPGANYGYTF

J gene: TRBJ2-2
clone size: .
D gene: .
V gene: TRBV24-1
CDR3 DNA: TGTGCCACCAGTGATCACCTACAGGGATTTGGCACCGGGGAGCTGTTTTTT
CDR3 protein: CATSDHLQGFGTGELFF

J gene: TRBJ1-3
clone size: .
D gene: TRBD1
V gene: TRBV19
CDR3 DNA: TGTGCCAGTAGTATTCGGACAGGGACCTTCTCTGGAAACACCATATATTTT
CDR3 protein: CASSIRTGTFSGNTIYF

J gene: TRBJ1-4
clone size: .
D gene: TRBD1
V gene: TRBV7-9
CDR3 DNA: TGTGCCAGCAGCCTCGACAGGGGTAAAAATGAAAAACTGTTTTTT
CDR3 protein: CASSLDRGKNEKLFF

J gene: TRBJ2-5
clone size: .
D gene: TRBD1
V gene: TRBV5-4
CDR3 DNA: TGTGCCAGCAGCTCCAAATTGACAGGACAGGCGGAGACCCAGTACTTC
CDR3 protein: CASSSKLTGQAETQYF

J gene: TRBJ1-1
clone size: .
D gene: .
V gene: TRBV18
CDR3 DNA: TGTGCCAGCTCACAGGACCCCAGCACTGAAGCTTTCTTT
CDR3 protein: CASSQDPSTEAFF

J gene: TRBJ2-7
clone size: .
D gene: TRBD2
V gene: TRBV7-2
CDR3 DNA: TGTGCCAGCAGCTTAAGCGGGGGAGCATACGAGCAGTACTTC
CDR3 protein: CASSLSGGAYEQYF

J gene: TRBJ2-3
clone size: .
D gene: .
V gene: TRBV19
CDR3 DNA: TGTGCCAGTAGTATCGGGGGGACAGGCACAGATACGCAGTATTTT
CDR3 protein: CASSIGGTGTDTQYF

J gene: TRBJ1-2
clone size: .
D gene: .
V gene: TRBV4-3
CDR3 DNA: TGCGCCAGCAGCCTGACGGAGGGGCGGGGTGGCTACACCTTC
CDR3 protein: CASSLTEGRGGYTF